A selection of T cell receptor beta chains follows, all from one sample in a study of blood T cell repertoires in COVID-19. The table came from immunoSEQ multiplex PCR; TCRdb's copy has only in-frame clones and leaves some out. This table holds under 200,000 clones, over 80% found once. The sequencing sample was made of peripheral blood. These receptors all stem from a woman aged 60-75 years with acute or convalescent COVID-19. Both conserved end residues are part of each CDR3. D genes are given only for firm matches. Some rows have no size entry. The others give once, few or many, or a class for an expanded clone.

>NA|15|NA|TRBV5-1|TRBJ1-5
TGCGCCAGCAGCTTGGCGGGTGGCAGAAATCAGCCCCAGCATTTT
CASSLAGGRNQPQHF
>NA|14|TRBD1|TRBV5-6|TRBJ2-3
TGTGCCAGCAGCCAAGGGACAGGGCTAAATACGCAGTATTTT
CASSQGTGLNTQYF
>NA|13|NA|TRBV5-1|TRBJ2-1
TGCGCCAGCAGCTTGGCAGGGCACAATGAGCAGTTCTTC
CASSLAGHNEQFF
>NA|16|NA|TRBV6-5|TRBJ1-2
TGTGCCAGCAGTTACTCGAGTCCCAGGGCCGGATGGGGCTACACCTTC
CASSYSSPRAGWGYTF
>NA|14|TRBD2|TRBV3-1/TRBV3-2|TRBJ2-3
TGTGCCAGCAGCCTGAGCGGGGGCACAGATACGCAGTATTTT
CASSLSGGTDTQYF
>few|14|NA|TRBV19|TRBJ1-1
TGTGCCAGTAGTATAAGGGGAATGAACACTGAAGCTTTCTTT
CASSIRGMNTEAFF
>NA|13|NA|TRBV6-1|TRBJ1-2
TGTGCCAGCAGTGAAACCGGGTTGAAAGGCTACACCTTC
CASSETGLKGYTF
>few|15|TRBD1|TRBV19|TRBJ2-3
TGTGCCAGTAGTTCGAGGGACAGCCGCTCAGATACGCAGTATTTT
CASSSRDSRSDTQYF
>NA|14|NA|TRBV5-1|TRBJ1-4
TGCGCCAGCGGAACTGGGGGCACTAATGAAAAACTGTTTTTT
CASGTGGTNEKLFF
>NA|13|TRBD1|TRBV6-5|TRBJ1-2
TGTGCCAGCAGTCTACGACAGGGTGGTGGCTACACCTTC
CASSLRQGGGYTF
>NA|15|NA|TRBV5-8|TRBJ1-5
TGTGCCAGCAGCTGGTCCGGGCCGGGGAATGGGCCCCAGCATTTT
CASSWSGPGNGPQHF
>NA|15|TRBD2|TRBV7-3|TRBJ2-3
TGTGCCAGCAGCTTACGGCGGGGGGCCACAGATACGCAGTATTTT
CASSLRRGATDTQYF
>NA|15|NA|TRBV5-1|TRBJ2-3
TGCGCCAGCAGCTTGGGGGACACGCTGCAAAATACGCAGTATTTT
CASSLGDTLQNTQYF
>NA|17|NA|TRBV19|TRBJ2-1
TGTGCCAGTAGTGGCCGGGACACGTTGAGCTCCTACAATGAGCAGTTCTTC
CASSGRDTLSSYNEQFF
>NA|14|TRBD1|TRBV3-1/TRBV3-2|TRBJ2-7
TGTGCCAGCACCTTTGGGACAGGGAACTACGAGCAGTACTTC
CASTFGTGNYEQYF
>NA|12|NA|TRBV28|TRBJ1-6
TGTGCCAGCACCTTACCAGATTCACCCCTCCACTTT
CASTLPDSPLHF
>NA|18|TRBD2|TRBV7-2|TRBJ2-5
TGTGCCAGCAGCTTACTATACTCCGGGGGGGCCCAAGGAGAGACCCAGTACTTC
CASSLLYSGGAQGETQYF
>NA|17|NA|TRBV18|TRBJ1-3
TGTGCCAGCTCACTTATGTCAGGGTCCACCTCTGGAAACACCATATATTTT
CASSLMSGSTSGNTIYF
>NA|14|TRBD1|TRBV5-1|TRBJ2-5
TGCGCCAGCAGCGACGGACAGGGCCGGGAGACCCAGTACTTC
CASSDGQGRETQYF
>NA|14|TRBD2|TRBV5-6|TRBJ2-5
TGTGCCAGCAGGCTGCGGGGGGCGGGTGAGACCCAGTACTTC
CASRLRGAGETQYF
>NA|15|NA|TRBV6-5|TRBJ1-4
TGTGCCAGCAGTCTCGAGGCTTCAACTAATGAAAAACTGTTTTTT
CASSLEASTNEKLFF
>NA|15|TRBD1|TRBV5-5|TRBJ2-7
TGTGCCAGCAGCTCCTCCGGGACAGGGGCCTACGAGCAGTACTTC
CASSSSGTGAYEQYF
>NA|15|NA|TRBV28|TRBJ1-6
TGTGCCAGCAGTTCGGTGCCGAGCCTTAATTCACCCCTCCACTTT
CASSSVPSLNSPLHF
>NA|14|NA|TRBV6-2/TRBV6-3|TRBJ1-5
TGTGCCAGCAGTTACAGCCGGGATCGGCAGCCCCAGCATTTT
CASSYSRDRQPQHF
>NA|15|NA|TRBV21-1|TRBJ2-7
TGTGCCAGCAGCGCGCGACAGGGGGCAATTTACGAGCAGTACTTC
CASSARQGAIYEQYF
>NA|15|TRBD1|TRBV9|TRBJ1-2
TGTGCCAGCAGCGTGGGACAGGGGGGAAACTATGGCTACACCTTC
CASSVGQGGNYGYTF